These 6 T cell receptor beta chains originate from one sample sequenced in a study of Graves' ophthalmopathy and Graves' hyperthyroidism. TCR beta CDR3 amplification used RNA transcripts. An opening RT-PCR round employed HTBI primers and preceded a second-round multiplex PCR. From the multiplex PCR reads, TCRdb called clonotypes with MiXCR, one entry per CDR3 protein. The data hold 1 million to 1.3 million distinct CDR3 sequences, with about 40% observed a single time. What was sequenced was peripheral blood or thyroid tissue (not recorded which). The receptors derive from an adult man with Graves' hyperthyroidism.

Many counts were recorded for this clonotype. The rearrangement uses TRBV7-9 and TRBJ2-7; D is unresolved. Germline CDR1 SEHNR, CDR2 FQNEAQ (reference sequence). The V and J ends lost 1 base and 11 bases respectively, with 18 bases between them. The CDR3 consists of 14 residues. CDR3 in DNA: TGTGCCAGCAGCTTAGATTTTCCAGGACGAAGAAAGTACTTC. Its translation is CASSLDFPGRRKYF.

This clonotype turned up a few times. V is TRBV6-6 and J is TRBJ2-5; tentative D call: TRBD1 (5 bases). Per the germline V gene, CDR1 is MNHNY and CDR2 is SVGAGI (reference sequence). The V end lost 5 bases, the J end lost 3 bases, and 10 bases lay between the germline ends. The CDR3 has 13 residues. DNA for the CDR3: TGTGCCAGCAGTCCGGACATGAAAGAGACCCAGTACTTC. Its translation: CASSPDMKETQYF.

This clonotype was counted a single time. The chain carries TRBV9 and TRBJ1-1; 7 bases are a match to TRBD1. V gave up 0 bases and J gave up 11 bases; unmatched junction bases: 10. The CDR3 is 14 residues long. Germline CDR1 and CDR2: SGDLS and YYNGEE. CDR3 loop: CASSVEGAGTVAFF. In DNA form, the CDR3 reads TGTGCCAGCAGCGTAGAGGGGGCGGGGACTGTTGCTTTCTTT.

This clonotype was detected a few times. The chain combines TRBV12-3 or TRBV12-4 with TRBJ1-4; maybe TRBD1 (5 bases). The CDR3 has 14 amino acids. The V and J ends lost 3 bases and 16 bases respectively, with 21 bases between them. CDR3 protein: CASSFGELVGHAFF. The CDR3 DNA reads as TGTGCCAGCAGTTTTGGGGAATTAGTGGGGCATGCGTTTTTT.

This chain connects TRBV3-1 to TRBJ1-5; the D gene is possibly TRBD1 (6 bases). Germline V gene data show CDR1 as LGHDT and CDR2 as YNNKEL (reference sequence). The length of the CDR3 is 12 residues. Trimming pared 3 bases from V and 6 bases from J, leaving 6 bases between. CDR3 in amino acids: CASSQTGQPQHF. As DNA, the CDR3 is TGTGCCAGCAGCCAGACAGGTCAGCCCCAGCATTTT.

On this clonotype: A much larger clone sits a single nucleotide away, making a read error possible. The genes are TRBV7-9 and TRBJ2-7; tentative D call: TRBD2 (5 bases). With 5 bases removed from V and 4 bases from J, the gap between germline ends came to 9 bases. CDR1 is SEHNR and CDR2 is FQNEAQ in the germline V gene (reference sequence). This CDR3 has 12 amino acids. The CDR3 bases are TGTGCCAGCAGCCGAAGGAGGTACGAGCAGTACTTC. Translation: CASSRRRYEQYF.